This record covers a single T cell receptor beta chain. The data derive from a study of T cell changes during pregnancy in multiple sclerosis. Germline assignment: CDR1 SGDLS and CDR2 YYNGEE. There are 13 residues in the CDR3. V was trimmed by 3 bases and J by 4 bases, leaving 10 bases between them. Clones were sequenced by immunoSEQ multiplex PCR, and TCRdb holds only the in-frame ones, with some missing. The table records more than 70,000 clones, approximately 93% of them present only once. The source was peripheral blood, collected in the second trimester of pregnancy. The source of this sequence is a female donor with multiple sclerosis, enrolled in a pregnancy study. The rearrangement links TRBV9 to TRBJ1-1; perhaps TRBD1 as D (5 bases). The CDR3 protein is CASSAGGSTEAFF. The CDR3 coding sequence is TGTGCCAGCAGCGCGGGGGGTAGCACTGAAGCTTTCTTT.